The source of this T cell receptor beta chain is a study of shared clonotypes between healthy human individuals. On the study more broadly: CD8 memory received one plate per donor, CD8 naive two, CD4 memory three and CD4 naive three.

Replicate sorted-subset PCRs were loaded with around 200 ng DNA, 31,000 or so T cell genomes. The table came from immunoSEQ multiplex PCR; TCRdb's copy has only in-frame clones and leaves some out. The sample carries some 1,900,000 clones, 85% to 95% recorded once. The naive CD8 subset, CD45RO-negative cells positively selected for CCR7, excluded terminally differentiated effector memory CD45RA+ cells. None of the donors, who were healthy HIV-negative adults, had recently had acute infections or vaccinations. Germline loops: CDR1 SGHVS, CDR2 FQNEAQ. Trimming stripped 1 base from V and 8 bases from J, with 5 bases between. This CDR3 region has 12 residues.

This clonotype was obtained from a man aged 18 to 30 in good health. The specimen sequenced was naive CD8+ T cells sorted from blood. The rearrangement uses TRBV7-8 and TRBJ1-4; D remains unclear. The DNA of the CDR3 is TGTGCCAGCAGCTTAGGTGTCGAAAAACTGTTTTTT. Protein sequence: CASSLGVEKLFF.